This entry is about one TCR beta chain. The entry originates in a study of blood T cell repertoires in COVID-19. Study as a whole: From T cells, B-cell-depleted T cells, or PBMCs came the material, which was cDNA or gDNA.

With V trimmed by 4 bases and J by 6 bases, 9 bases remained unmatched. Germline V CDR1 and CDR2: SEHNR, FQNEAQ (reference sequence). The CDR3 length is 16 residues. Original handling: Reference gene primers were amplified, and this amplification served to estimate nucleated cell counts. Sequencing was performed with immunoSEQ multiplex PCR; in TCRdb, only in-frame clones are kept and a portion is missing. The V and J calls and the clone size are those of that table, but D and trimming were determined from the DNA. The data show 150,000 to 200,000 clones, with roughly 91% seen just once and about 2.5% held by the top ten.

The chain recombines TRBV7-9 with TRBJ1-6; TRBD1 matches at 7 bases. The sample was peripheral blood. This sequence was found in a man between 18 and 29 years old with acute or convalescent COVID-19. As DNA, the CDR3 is TGTGCCAGCAGCTATATTGATCAGGGGGGTAATTCACCCCTCCACTTT. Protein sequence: CASSYIDQGGNSPLHF.